One sample yielded the 29 T cell receptor beta chains listed below, sequenced in a study of T cell responses to AZD1222 COVID-19 vaccine. Generated by immunoSEQ multiplex PCR, the TCRdb table keeps only in-frame clones and is missing some. This sample has under 130,000 clones, with about 92% found just once. Sequenced here: peripheral blood, sampled on day 0 of AZD1222 vaccination. The receptors come from an adult in good health.

This clone was seen just once. The rearrangement links TRBV11-2 to TRBJ1-1; D is unclear. This CDR3 has 13 residues. Germline CDR1 and CDR2: SGHAT and FQNNGV. The V end lost 3 bases, the J end lost 7 bases, and 12 bases lay between the germline ends. The CDR3 region is CASSFRVEDEAFF. CDR3 in DNA: TGTGCCAGCAGCTTTAGGGTTGAGGATGAAGCTTTCTTT.

This chain joins TRBV6-2 or TRBV6-3 and TRBJ2-1; TRBD1 agrees at 8 bases. Germline CDR1 reads MNHEY; CDR2 reads SVGEGT. With V trimmed by 1 base and J by 0 bases, 2 bases remained unmatched. CDR3 length: 16 residues. This chain's CDR3 is CASSYLGQASYNEQFF. The CDR3 DNA reads as TGTGCCAGCAGTTACTTGGGACAGGCCTCCTACAATGAGCAGTTCTTC.

The V call is TRBV5-1, the J call TRBJ1-1; the D is unclear. This CDR3 has 13 amino acids. V lost 1 base and J 4 bases, leaving 8 bases between the germline ends. CDR1 SGHRS and CDR2 YFSETQ come from the germline V gene. The CDR3 sequence is CASSLRAGTEAFF. CDR3 nucleotides: TGCGCCAGCAGCTTGAGAGCGGGCACTGAAGCTTTCTTT.

The chain has TRBV7-2 and TRBJ1-4; 8 bases line up with TRBD1. Germline loops: CDR1 SGHTA, CDR2 FQGNSA. This CDR3 is 14 amino acids long. The V and J ends lost 5 bases and 6 bases, in that order; junction bases with no gene match: 5. Here the CDR3 DNA reads TGTGCCAGCAGCCCCCGGACAGGGCATGAAAAACTGTTTTTT. Its translation is CASSPRTGHEKLFF. Full variable domain (missing parts from reference TRBV7-2 and TRBJ1-4): GAGVSQSPSNKVTEKGKDVELRCDPISGHTALYWYRQSLGQGLEFLIYFQGNSAPDKSGLPSDRFSAERTGGSVSTLTIQRTQQEDSAVYLCASSPRTGHEKLFFGSGTQLSVL.

The chain is built from TRBV18 and TRBJ1-1; tentatively, D is TRBD1 (5 bases). The CDR3 runs 13 residues. CDR1 and CDR2 from the germline V gene are KGHSH and LQKENI. The V and J ends lost 4 bases and 1 base respectively, with 7 bases between them. CDR3 protein: CASSQGQNTEAFF. The DNA for the CDR3 is TGTGCCAGCTCACAGGGGCAGAACACTGAAGCTTTCTTT.

This chain links TRBV27 with TRBJ1-6; D gene ambiguous. With 6 bases removed from V and 7 bases from J, the gap between germline ends came to 16 bases. The CDR3 has 15 amino acids. Per germline, CDR1 MNHEY and CDR2 SMNVEV (reference sequence). The CDR3 region has the DNA TGTGCCAGCAGGCCCGGAGGCAGCGGAAATTCACCCCTCCACTTT. This encodes CASRPGGSGNSPLHF.

This rearrangement joins TRBV7-9 to TRBJ2-7, with 8 positions matching TRBD1. The CDR3 totals 14 residues. V shed 1 base and J 4 bases; nucleotides not matched to a gene: 3. The germline gives CDR1 SEHNR, CDR2 FQNEAQ (reference sequence). The CDR3 is CASSLGGQGYEQYF. The DNA of the CDR3 is TGTGCCAGCAGCTTAGGTGGACAGGGTTACGAGCAGTACTTC.

The V and J genes are TRBV11-2 and TRBJ1-1, with D possibly TRBD1 on 5 matching bases. Trimming removed 5 bases from V and 3 bases from J, with 22 bases in between. The CDR3 spans 17 residues. CDR1 and CDR2 (germline): SGHAT, FQNNGV. CDR3 region: CASSPPLPGLRDTEAFF. The CDR3 DNA sequence: TGTGCCAGCAGCCCCCCTCTACCGGGACTGAGAGACACTGAAGCTTTCTTT. The full variable domain, in which reference TRBV11-2 and TRBJ1-1 provide the parts outside the CDR3, is EAGVAQSPRYKIIEKRQSVAFWCNPISGHATLYWYQQILGQGPKLLIQFQNNGVVDDSQLPKDRFSAERLKGVDSTLKIQPAKLEDSAVYLCASSPPLPGLRDTEAFFGQGTRLTVV.

This chain connects TRBV5-1 to TRBJ1-6; unclear D gene. Looked up from germline, CDR1 is SGHRS and CDR2 is YFSETQ. The CDR3 covers 14 residues. V lost 4 bases and J lost 8, with 13 bases in between. The DNA for the CDR3 is TGCGCCAGCAGCCTGCCCAACCCTGATTCACCCCTCCACTTT. Translation gives CASSLPNPDSPLHF.

The CDR3 sequence is CASSSPGLLNQPQHF. The CDR3, as DNA: TGTGCCAGCAGTTCCCCGGGACTACTCAATCAGCCCCAGCATTTT. V and J are TRBV6-2 or TRBV6-3 and TRBJ1-5; D may be TRBD1 (5 bases). In germline, CDR1 is MNHEY, CDR2 SVGEGT. V lost 4 bases, J lost 3 bases, and 13 bases lay in between. The CDR3 spans 15 residues.

The V call is TRBV2, the J call TRBJ2-5, with D perhaps given as TRBD1 or TRBD2 (5 bases each). Germline V gene lookup returns CDR1 SNHLY and CDR2 FYNNEI. The ends were cut back, 7 bases at V and 4 bases at J, with 13 bases in the middle. The CDR3 has 13 residues. The CDR3 protein is CASKERGPETQYF. Written as DNA, the CDR3 is TGTGCCAGCAAGGAGAGGGGCCCAGAGACCCAGTACTTC.

This chain joins TRBV11-2 and TRBJ2-5; unclear D gene. This CDR3 spans 15 amino acids. From germline, CDR1 is SGHAT and CDR2 FQNNGV. V dropped 5 bases and J dropped 4 bases, with 17 bases sitting between them. This CDR3 is CASSTSGQTTETQYF. The DNA of the CDR3 is TGTGCCAGCAGCACCTCGGGTCAAACAACAGAGACCCAGTACTTC.

This chain links TRBV5-5 with TRBJ2-5; 7 bases map to TRBD1. Germline V gene data show CDR1 as SGHKS and CDR2 as YYEKEE (reference sequence). V lost 3 bases to trimming and J lost 5 bases; unmatched junction nucleotides: 13. The CDR3 is 16 residues long. CDR3 coding DNA: TGTGCCAGCAGCTGGGACAGAATCGGGATTAGTGAGACCCAGTACTTC. It translates to CASSWDRIGISETQYF.

This clone was seen once. The chain employs TRBV11-1 and TRBJ2-1; a possible D gene is TRBD2 (5 bases). CDR1 is SGHAT, CDR2 FQDESV, per germline (reference sequence). The V end was cut by 4 bases, the J end by 3 bases, with 10 bases between. This CDR3 is built from 14 residues. In nucleotides, the CDR3 is TGTGCCAGCAGCTCCCGGGGTCGCTACAATGAGCAGTTCTTC. The encoded protein is CASSSRGRYNEQFF.

This rearrangement joins TRBV5-4 to TRBJ2-3; 10 nucleotides match TRBD2. CDR1 is SGHNT and CDR2 is YYREEE in the germline V gene (reference sequence). Losses at the gene ends were 0 bases for V and 2 bases for J; bases not matched to a gene: 6. CDR3 size: 17 residues. The CDR3 is CASSLEGGLANTDTQYF. The CDR3 nucleotides are TGTGCCAGCAGCTTGGAGGGGGGACTAGCGAACACAGATACGCAGTATTTT. Supplemented by reference TRBV5-4 and TRBJ2-3, the full variable domain reads ETGVTQSPTHLIKTRGQQVTLRCSSQSGHNTVSWYQQALGQGPQFIFQYYREEENGRGNFPPRFSGLQFPNYSSELNVNALELDDSALYLCASSLEGGLANTDTQYFGPGTRLTVL.

V gene TRBV6-2 or TRBV6-3 combines with J gene TRBJ1-5; TRBD1 aligns across 10 bases. The CDR3 totals 16 residues. CDR1 is MNHEY, CDR2 SVGEGT, per germline. V lost 2 bases, J lost 2 bases, and 3 bases stayed unmatched. The CDR3 reads CASSYPGQGRNQPQHF. The CDR3, as DNA: TGTGCCAGCAGTTACCCGGGACAGGGGCGCAATCAGCCCCAGCATTTT.

V usage is TRBV18 and J usage is TRBJ2-7; weak D call: TRBD2 (5 bases). Germline V CDR1 and CDR2: KGHSH, LQKENI. V was cut by 2 bases and J by 0 bases, with 8 bases left in between. The CDR3 spans 14 residues. The CDR3 spells CASSPATNSYEQYF. In DNA, the CDR3 is TGTGCCAGCTCACCAGCGACTAACTCCTACGAGCAGTACTTC.

The V and J genes are TRBV7-2 and TRBJ2-6; maybe TRBD1 (5 bases). The CDR3 runs 15 residues. V was clipped by 1 base and J by 4 bases, with 8 bases between them. Per the germline V gene, CDR1 is SGHTA and CDR2 is FQGNSA. The DNA for the CDR3 is TGTGCCAGCAGCTTAGAAGGGGCGGGGGCCAACGTCCTGACTTTC. Its translation is CASSLEGAGANVLTF.

The J gene is TRBJ1-5, the V gene TRBV30, with D unclear. V was clipped by 2 bases and J by 2 bases, with 7 bases between them. Germline CDR1 is GTSNPN and CDR2 is SVGIG (reference sequence). This CDR3 region has 13 residues. CDR3 loop: CAWSFEGNQPQHF. As DNA, the CDR3 is TGTGCCTGGAGTTTCGAGGGCAATCAGCCCCAGCATTTT.

The chain joins TRBV5-4 to TRBJ1-2, with 8 bases fitting TRBD1. The CDR3 sequence is 11 residues long. V lost 7 bases, J lost 4 bases, and 0 bases stayed unmatched. Germline V gene sequence: CDR1 SGHNT, CDR2 YYREEE (reference sequence). The CDR3 sequence: CASGQGYGYTF. CDR3 nucleotide sequence: TGTGCCAGCGGACAGGGCTATGGCTACACCTTC.

The chain recombines TRBV25-1 with TRBJ2-3; 10 bases are shared with TRBD2. The CDR3 is 18 residues long. J lost 1 base, V lost 5 bases, and 12 bases had no gene match. Germline lookup yields CDR1 MGHDK and CDR2 SYGVNS. This CDR3 is CASSPATRGTSGTDTQYF. CDR3 DNA sequence: TGTGCCAGCAGTCCTGCTACCCGAGGGACTAGCGGCACAGATACGCAGTATTTT.

The gene calls are TRBV11-3 and TRBJ1-1; perhaps TRBD1 as D (6 bases). This CDR3 is 15 amino acids long. The germline gives CDR1 SGHNT, CDR2 YENEEA. V lost 5 bases, J lost 5 bases, and 18 bases lay in between. CDR3 in DNA: TGTGCCAGCAGCCGGCGACAGGTTGGGAGGACTGAAGCTTTCTTT. It is translated as CASSRRQVGRTEAFF.

The chain carries TRBV24-1 and TRBJ2-1; 7 nucleotides align to TRBD1. The CDR3 runs 15 residues. J gave up 4 bases and V 4 bases, and 6 bases lay outside the gene matches. Per germline, CDR1 KGHDR and CDR2 SFDVKD. CDR3 protein: CATSESGQSYNEQFF. The CDR3 bases are TGTGCCACCAGTGAGTCGGGACAGAGTTACAATGAGCAGTTCTTC.

The chain couples TRBV7-3 to TRBJ2-1; the match to TRBD1 covers 7 bases. V trimming: 5 bases; J trimming: 9 bases; junction bases outside the gene matches: 10. Germline CDR1 and CDR2: SGHTA and FQGTGA. CDR3 size: 14 residues. CDR3 region: CASSTTGQAVEQFF. In DNA form, the CDR3 reads TGTGCCAGCAGCACCACAGGACAGGCGGTTGAGCAGTTCTTC.

The CDR3 region has the DNA TGTGCCAGCAGCTTCGGCGGCTATAGCAATCAGCCCCAGCATTTT. It yields the protein CASSFGGYSNQPQHF. The chain uses TRBV7-2 and TRBJ1-5; D gene ambiguous. V was trimmed by 3 bases and J by 0 bases, leaving 9 bases between them. The CDR3 sequence is 15 residues long. Germline V gene lookup returns CDR1 SGHTA and CDR2 FQGNSA. The whole variable domain, remainder taken from reference TRBV7-2 and TRBJ1-5, is GAGVSQSPSNKVTEKGKDVELRCDPISGHTALYWYRQSLGQGLEFLIYFQGNSAPDKSGLPSDRFSAERTGGSVSTLTIQRTQQEDSAVYLCASSFGGYSNQPQHFGDGTRLSIL.

V gene TRBV5-6 combines with J gene TRBJ1-5; 8 bases match TRBD1. V lost 5 bases and J lost 9; bases outside the gene matches: 10. Germline CDR1 and CDR2: SGHDT and YYEEEE. CDR3 length equals 14 residues. CDR3: CASSYGQGSWPQHF. CDR3 DNA sequence: TGTGCCAGCAGTTACGGACAGGGTTCTTGGCCCCAGCATTTT.

The chain joins TRBV29-1 to TRBJ1-3; no reliable D call. V shed 6 bases and J shed 4 bases, with 10 bases lying between them. Germline values: CDR1 SQVTM, CDR2 ANQGSEA. This CDR3 is 12 amino acids long. For the CDR3, the DNA is TGCAGCGTGAGGGAGGCCGGAAACACCATATATTTT. Its protein product is CSVREAGNTIYF.

This chain links TRBV5-1 with TRBJ2-1; TRBD2 matches 9 bases. Germline V gene data show CDR1 as SGHRS and CDR2 as YFSETQ. The CDR3 extends over 14 amino acids. The V segment lost 4 bases and the J segment 10 bases; nucleotides outside the gene matches: 9. In DNA form, the CDR3 reads TGCGCCAGCAGCCCGACGATGCTAGCGGGGGAGCAGTTCTTC. It translates to CASSPTMLAGEQFF.

This sequence joins TRBV12-3 or TRBV12-4 and TRBJ1-2; maybe TRBD1 (6 bases). V lost 7 bases and J 6 bases, leaving 12 bases between the germline ends. The CDR3 spans 12 residues. The CDR3 sequence is CASTRGGNGYTF. The CDR3 region has the DNA TGTGCCAGCACCAGGGGAGGGAATGGCTACACCTTC.